The clone carrying this T cell receptor (beta chain) was seen a handful of times. Its antigen is currently unknown. Every donor gave approximately 10 milliliters of peripheral blood. These data originate in a study of blood T cells in healthy people across ages. Study observations and caveats: Age advanced and TCR beta diversity per million T cells fell, roughly linearly.

A second PCR of about 6 to 11 cycles used a sample-barcoded 5' primer and a J-beta primer mix. TCRdb re-analysed the 5' RACE reads in MiXCR, keeping a single row per CDR3 protein. This sample has 1.5 million to 2 million distinct CDR3 sequences, with about 30% found just once. V lost 0 bases and J lost 11; bases outside the gene matches: 7. The germline gives CDR1 SGHRS, CDR2 YFSETQ. There are 14 residues in the CDR3. Sequences were obtained from blood. The receptor was isolated from a woman between 25 and 40 years old in good health. This chain joins TRBV5-1 and TRBJ1-4; 7 bases are a match to TRBD1. The CDR3 here is CASSLEGDRAKLFF. As DNA, the CDR3 is TGCGCCAGCAGCTTGGAGGGCGACAGGGCCAAACTGTTTTTT.